Presented here are 28 T cell receptor beta chains from one specimen sequenced in a study of blood T cells in healthy people across ages. Using a J-beta primer mix together with a sample-barcoded 5' primer, a second PCR was run for about 6 to 11 cycles. TCRdb redid the calling of the 5' RACE reads with MiXCR, one entry per CDR3 protein. The data show around 1,100,000 distinct CDR3 sequences, more than 30% seen once. The sample consisted of blood. Every receptor here comes from a man aged 18 to 29 in good health.

This clonotype has only a few counts. The gene calls are TRBV12-3 or TRBV12-4 and TRBJ2-5; TRBD2 aligns across 7 bases. This CDR3 has 14 amino acids. V lost 3 bases and J lost 5; bases outside the gene matches: 6. In DNA form, the CDR3 reads TGTGCCAGCAGTTTGGGGGAGGGGATCGAGACCCAGTACTTC. It encodes CASSLGEGIETQYF.

A few counts support this clonotype. The CDR3 DNA sequence: TGCGCCAGCAGTCCGAGGGGGGTCTCCAGGGGTGAGCAGTTCTTC. It codes for CASSPRGVSRGEQFF. This chain links TRBV5-1 with TRBJ2-1; D may be TRBD1 or TRBD2 (6 bases each). Trimming pared 5 bases from V and 9 bases from J, leaving 21 bases between. CDR3 size: 15 residues. CDR1 is SGHRS and CDR2 is YFSETQ in the germline V gene.

V is TRBV20-1 and J is TRBJ2-3; TRBD2 matches 16 bases. The CDR3 extends over 19 amino acids. With 5 bases clipped from V and 5 bases from J, the junction kept 16 bases outside the gene matches. Germline CDR1 is DFQATT and CDR2 is SNEGSKA (reference sequence). CDR3: CSAEGVPGLAGGQRDTQYF. In nucleotides, the CDR3 is TGCAGTGCTGAAGGAGTCCCGGGACTAGCGGGGGGGCAGCGAGATACGCAGTATTTT.

V is TRBV6-5 and J is TRBJ2-2; tentatively, D is TRBD1 (5 bases). The germline V and J ends were trimmed by 6 bases and 3 bases, with 11 bases remaining between them. Germline CDR1 reads MNHEY; CDR2 reads SVGAGI. The CDR3 is 14 residues long. CDR3 amino acids: CASRTGHYTGELFF. DNA of the CDR3: TGTGCCAGCAGAACCGGACACTACACCGGGGAGCTGTTTTTT.

This clonotype has only a few counts. This chain connects TRBV21-1 to TRBJ2-7; the table calls TRBD2, which could not be checked here. TRBV21-1 is deemed a pseudogene. This CDR3 is built from 11 residues. This CDR3 is CASSTGHEQYF. CDR3 bases: TGTGCCAGCAGCACGGGCCACGAGCAGTACTTC.

V gene TRBV7-9 combines with J gene TRBJ2-1; TRBD2 aligns across 8 bases. Germline loops: CDR1 SEHNR, CDR2 FQNEAQ (reference sequence). The CDR3 extends over 15 amino acids. The V gene end was trimmed by 1 base and the J gene end by 4 bases; junction bases not matched to a gene: 3. CDR3 residues: CASSLGGLEYNEQFF. CDR3 in DNA: TGTGCCAGCAGCTTAGGGGGACTAGAGTACAATGAGCAGTTCTTC.

Comments on this clonotype: This may stem from a read error, because a much larger clone lies one nucleotide away. The V and J genes are TRBV7-6 and TRBJ2-3, with D tentatively TRBD2 (6 bases). Trimming removed 5 bases from V and 4 bases from J, with 19 bases in between. The CDR3 is 16 residues long. CDR1 SGHVS and CDR2 FNYEAQ come from the germline V gene. CDR3 DNA sequence: TGTGCCAGCAGCCCCGCTACTACTTCTAGCGCAGATACGCAGTATTTT. Translating gives CASSPATTSSADTQYF.

This clonotype was seen at least ten times. V is TRBV6-2 or TRBV6-3 and J is TRBJ2-1, with 8 bases identical to TRBD1. This CDR3 has 16 amino acids. V was pared by 3 bases and J by 7 bases, with 11 bases of the junction left unmatched. Germline lookup yields CDR1 MNHEY and CDR2 SVGEGT. The CDR3 here is CASSYLRRGPGNEQFF. Here the CDR3 DNA reads TGTGCCAGCAGTTATTTGCGCAGGGGGCCAGGGAATGAGCAGTTCTTC.

This clonotype was detected a few times. The V call is TRBV7-4, the J call TRBJ2-7; maybe TRBD1 (6 bases). Germline CDR1 and CDR2: SGHVT and SQSDAQ. The CDR3 is 16 amino acids. V was pared by 4 bases and J by 5 bases, with 21 bases between. The CDR3 is CASSSLPTGFVDEQYF. The CDR3 DNA reads as TGTGCCAGCAGCTCTCTCCCCACAGGGTTTGTCGACGAGCAGTACTTC.

This chain connects TRBV20-1 to TRBJ2-1; D remains unclear. The CDR3 has 13 amino acids. Germline V gives CDR1 DFQATT, CDR2 SNEGSKA (reference sequence). Deletions cut 6 bases from V and 4 bases from J, with 13 bases between. CDR3 residues: CSAPPYSYNEQFF. The CDR3 region has the DNA TGCAGTGCGCCCCCCTACAGTTACAATGAGCAGTTCTTC.

This chain connects TRBV27 to TRBJ2-1; 10 bases line up with TRBD2. V was clipped by 2 bases and J by 0 bases; unmatched bases: 10. This CDR3 has 19 amino acids. Per the germline V gene, CDR1 is MNHEY and CDR2 is SMNVEV (reference sequence). The CDR3 DNA is TGTGCCAGCAGTTTAGGTAGCGGGGGGTTCTTATTCTCCTACAATGAGCAGTTCTTC. This encodes CASSLGSGGFLFSYNEQFF.

This rearrangement joins TRBV4-1 to TRBJ2-2; a possible D gene is TRBD1 (5 bases). This CDR3 comprises 18 residues. Germline V gene lookup returns CDR1 MGHRA and CDR2 YSYEKL. Trimming removed 1 base at V and 5 bases at J, with 20 bases between. CDR3 DNA: TGCGCCAGCAGCCAAGGGATATCAGGGTATTTTGGGACCGGGGAGCTGTTTTTT. The encoded protein is CASSQGISGYFGTGELFF.

The chain has TRBV5-1 and TRBJ2-7; D gene ambiguous. The closer fit of TRBJ2-4 to the DNA end suggests the J call may be wrong. The CDR3 consists of 14 residues. Germline CDR1 is SGHRS and CDR2 is YFSETQ. CDR3 sequence reads: CASSPAGSQNIQYF. The CDR3 nucleotides are TGCGCCAGCAGCCCTGCCGGGTCTCAAAACATTCAGTACTTC.

There are a few counts of this clonotype. This chain connects TRBV20-1 to TRBJ1-6; D not resolved. The CDR3 loop spans 13 amino acids. Germline V lookup: CDR1 DFQATT, CDR2 SNEGSKA (reference sequence). V lost 0 bases, J lost 10 bases, and 10 bases lay in between. The CDR3 protein is CSAREGVNSPLHF. The CDR3 nucleotides read TGCAGTGCTAGAGAAGGAGTAAACTCACCCCTCCACTTT.

The chain combines TRBV6-5 with TRBJ2-4; possibly TRBD1 for D (7 bases). CDR3 length: 14 amino acids. Germline V gives CDR1 MNHEY, CDR2 SVGAGI. Trimming pared 6 bases from V and 13 bases from J, leaving 22 bases between. CDR3 DNA sequence: TGTGCCAGCAGAGAAGGACAGGACTACAATGAGCAGTACTTC. It encodes CASREGQDYNEQYF.

The V and J genes are TRBV10-3 and TRBJ1-1; D is unclear. This CDR3 region has 16 residues. From germline, CDR1 is ENHRY and CDR2 SYGVKD. The V end lost 4 bases, the J end lost 4 bases, and 19 bases lay between the germline ends. The chain's CDR3 is CAISAHAGLSSTEAFF. CDR3 nucleotide sequence: TGTGCCATCAGTGCCCATGCCGGGCTTTCGAGCACTGAAGCTTTCTTT.

CDR3 bases: TGTGCCAGCAGTGAACGACAGACACCTAACTATGGCTACACCTTC. It specifies CASSERQTPNYGYTF. The chain joins TRBV6-1 to TRBJ1-2; D perhaps matches TRBD1 (5 bases). Per the germline V gene, CDR1 is MNHNS and CDR2 is SASEGT. This CDR3 has 15 amino acids. V was clipped by 2 bases and J by 0 bases, with 10 bases between them.

This clonotype was counted many times. CDR3 nucleotide sequence: TGCAGCGTCTGGGGACAGGGATATGTGGGCGATAACTATGGCTACACCTTC. Translation: CSVWGQGYVGDNYGYTF. The genes are TRBV29-1 and TRBJ1-2; TRBD1 matches 9 bases. The CDR3 runs to 17 residues. The germline CDR1 and CDR2 sequences are SQVTM and ANQGSEA. After removal of 6 bases from V and 1 base from J, the junction contained 15 bases not matched to a gene.

This chain connects TRBV7-2 to TRBJ1-1; D is uncertain. Trimming cost V 5 bases and J 9 bases, with 19 bases left between them. The V gene's germline CDR1 is SGHTA and CDR2 FQGNSA. This CDR3 has 14 amino acids. CDR3 nucleotides: TGTGCCAGCAGCCCTTCCCTGGCAGATCGAAAAGCTTTCTTT. Protein product: CASSPSLADRKAFF.

The chain joins TRBV7-2 to TRBJ2-1; D gene uncertain. This CDR3 is 13 amino acids long. V gave up 2 bases and J gave up 3 bases, with 5 bases separating them. The germline V gene encodes CDR1 SGHTA and CDR2 FQGNSA. CDR3 nucleotides: TGTGCCAGCAGCTTAATAGGCTACAATGAGCAGTTCTTC. It encodes CASSLIGYNEQFF.

The gene calls are TRBV20-1 and TRBJ2-1; D may be TRBD2 (6 bases). Germline values: CDR1 DFQATT, CDR2 SNEGSKA (reference sequence). The CDR3 has 16 amino acids. V was cut by 1 base and J by 0 bases, with 13 bases left in between. The CDR3 DNA sequence: TGCAGTGCTAGAGCCCGGGCCGGGAGCTCCTACAATGAGCAGTTCTTC. Its protein product is CSARARAGSSYNEQFF.

The chain couples TRBV29-1 to TRBJ1-5, with 12 bases matching TRBD1. From germline, CDR1 is SQVTM and CDR2 ANQGSEA. The CDR3 has 17 residues. V was pared by 4 bases and J by 2 bases, with 9 bases of the junction left unmatched. CDR3 region: CSVGPGTGGLGNQPQHF. CDR3 DNA: TGCAGCGTTGGCCCCGGGACAGGGGGCTTGGGCAATCAGCCCCAGCATTTT.

This clonotype was observed a handful of times. The junction departs from the called germline gene at one end, perhaps through a read error. The chain recombines TRBV7-2 with TRBJ2-7; D remains ambiguous. This CDR3 comprises 13 residues. The germline V gene encodes CDR1 SGHTA and CDR2 FQGNSA. DNA of the CDR3: TGTGCCAGCAGCGTAGCCCGCAACTACGAGCAGTACTTC. It is translated as CASSVARNYEQYF.

The chain recombines TRBV7-2 with TRBJ1-5; maybe TRBD1 (5 bases). The germline V and J ends were trimmed by 5 bases and 9 bases, with 14 bases remaining between them. This CDR3 is built from 13 residues. Germline V gives CDR1 SGHTA, CDR2 FQGNSA. The CDR3 DNA reads as TGTGCCAGCAGCCCCACCTCAGGGTGGCCCCAGCATTTT. Translated, it gives CASSPTSGWPQHF.

The chain links TRBV27 to TRBJ2-1; 7 bases fit TRBD2. The J call may be faulty, since TRBJ2-7 better matches the DNA end. Per germline, CDR1 MNHEY and CDR2 SMNVEV (reference sequence). CDR3 length equals 17 residues. The CDR3 DNA is TGTGCCAGCAGTTTATTGGGGGGGGGTAGATCCTACAATGAGCAGTACTTC. Encoded protein: CASSLLGGGRSYNEQYF.

This clonotype was observed a handful of times. The chain recombines TRBV5-4 with TRBJ2-7, with D tentatively TRBD1 or TRBD2 (5 bases each). Germline V gives CDR1 SGHNT, CDR2 YYREEE (reference sequence). Deletions cut 5 bases from V and 3 bases from J, with 15 bases between. This CDR3 spans 14 amino acids. The CDR3 coding sequence is TGTGCCAGCAGACCGGACTCAGGGCGCTACGAGCAGTACTTC. This sequence encodes CASRPDSGRYEQYF.

This clonotype was found a few times. V and J are TRBV5-1 and TRBJ2-1, with 11 bases that match TRBD2. The DNA end is more similar to TRBJ2-7, so the J call may be wrong. This CDR3 contains 16 residues. Per the germline V gene, CDR1 is SGHRS and CDR2 is YFSETQ. CDR3 amino acids: CASSLFSGGAYNEQYF. CDR3 DNA: TGCGCCAGCAGCTTGTTTAGCGGGGGGGCCTACAATGAGCAGTACTTC.

Only a few counts were recorded for this clonotype. This rearrangement joins TRBV20-1 to TRBJ1-5; 9 nucleotides agree with TRBD1. The V gene end was trimmed by 5 bases and the J gene end by 4 bases; junction bases not matched to a gene: 6. This CDR3 is built from 14 residues. Germline V lookup: CDR1 DFQATT, CDR2 SNEGSKA (reference sequence). CDR3 in DNA: TGCAGTGCTGAGGGACAGGGATTGAATCAGCCCCAGCATTTT. Encoded protein: CSAEGQGLNQPQHF.